The 6 T cell receptor beta chains below all came from one sample that was sequenced in a study of early stage breast cancer tumors. Data came from immunoSEQ multiplex PCR; TCRdb stores just in-frame clones and leaves some out. Here the sample spans 50,000 or so clones, about 83% being singletons. The sequenced material came from blood. These receptors originate from a person between 50 and 60 years old with breast cancer.

CDR3 region: CASGGDYNSNQPQHF. The CDR3 DNA reads as TGTGCCAGCGGGGGGGACTACAATAGCAATCAGCCCCAGCATTTT. The chain joins TRBV6-5 to TRBJ1-5, with D perhaps matching TRBD1 (5 bases). The V gene's germline CDR1 is MNHEY and CDR2 SVGAGI. The CDR3 sequence is 15 residues long. Trimming shortened V by 8 bases and J by 0 bases, and 14 bases separated the two germline ends.

The chain employs TRBV7-2 and TRBJ1-1; a weak D match, TRBD1 (5 bases). The CDR3 sequence is 14 residues long. V was clipped by 2 bases and J by 10 bases, with 17 bases between them. The germline CDR1 and CDR2 sequences are SGHTA and FQGNSA. The CDR3 DNA reads TGTGCCAGCAGCTTACCCTGGGGAGGGGTAGGAGCTTTCTTT. It yields the protein CASSLPWGGVGAFF.

This clone was observed once. V gene TRBV19 combines with J gene TRBJ2-5, with TRBD2 matching over 8 bases. This CDR3 is built from 15 residues. Looked up from germline, CDR1 is LNHDA and CDR2 is SQIVND (reference sequence). V was pared by 5 bases and J by 0 bases, with 5 bases of the junction left unmatched. This CDR3 reads CASSDRGGYQETQYF. CDR3 nucleotides: TGTGCCAGTAGTGACCGGGGGGGGTACCAAGAGACCCAGTACTTC. Complete variable domain (other parts from reference TRBV19 and TRBJ2-5): DGGITQSPKYLFRKEGQNVTLSCEQNLNHDAMYWYRQDPGQGLRLIYYSQIVNDFQKGDIAEGYSVSREKKESFPLTVTSAQKNPTAFYLCASSDRGGYQETQYFGPGTRLLVL.

The chain is built from TRBV28 and TRBJ2-7; D remains ambiguous. Germline CDR1 and CDR2: MDHEN and SYDVKM. The CDR3 sequence is 11 residues long. V was pared by 5 bases and J by 3 bases, with 5 bases between. As DNA, the CDR3 is TGTGCCAGCAGTCAACTCTACGAGCAGTACTTC. Protein sequence: CASSQLYEQYF.

The chain combines TRBV11-3 with TRBJ2-1; TRBD2 agrees at 11 bases. Germline V CDR1 and CDR2: SGHNT, YENEEA. Trimming cost V 6 bases and J 2 bases; bases outside gene matches: 3. CDR3 length: 15 amino acids. Written as DNA, the CDR3 is TGTGCCAGCAGAAGTAGCGGGGGGGCCTACAATGAGCAGTTCTTC. Residues: CASRSSGGAYNEQFF.

This rearrangement joins TRBV7-2 to TRBJ2-2, with a possible D match to TRBD1 (6 bases). Trimming took 1 base from V and 4 from J, leaving 7 bases between them. Germline V lookup: CDR1 SGHTA, CDR2 FQGNSA. This CDR3 spans 14 amino acids. The CDR3 loop is CASSLVGGTGELFF. CDR3 DNA: TGTGCCAGCAGCTTAGTAGGGGGCACCGGGGAGCTGTTTTTT. Full variable domain (rest looked up from reference TRBV7-2 and TRBJ2-2): GAGVSQSPSNKVTEKGKDVELRCDPISGHTALYWYRQSLGQGLEFLIYFQGNSAPDKSGLPSDRFSAERTGGSVSTLTIQRTQQEDSAVYLCASSLVGGTGELFFGEGSRLTVL.